This T cell receptor beta chain was captured by sequencing in a study of vaccination and CD4 T cells after COVID-19. Cultured CD4+ T-cell DNA underwent Oncomine TCR Beta short-read sequencing. Via MiXCR, TCRdb re-called the PCR reads, giving one row per CDR3 protein. The table includes some 15,000 distinct CDR3 sequences, under 75% detected once. A few counts support this clonotype. What it recognizes is unknown. Treatment given: approximately nine-day PBMC culture with coronavirus spike peptide pools or control peptides (ViraFEST assay). Trimming removed 4 bases at V and 0 bases at J, with 12 bases between. Germline CDR1 and CDR2: LNHDA and SQIVND (reference sequence). This CDR3 comprises 15 residues.

This TCR was sampled from a human donor who had recovered from COVID-19. Sequencing was carried out using CD4+ T cells from blood, cultured in vitro. The chain joins TRBV19 to TRBJ1-2; the D gene is possibly TRBD1 (6 bases). The CDR3 loop reads CASSTDRTPNYGYTF. For the CDR3, the DNA is TGTGCCAGTAGTACAGACAGGACCCCTAACTATGGCTACACCTTC.